Below, 9 T cell receptor beta chains from the same sample are listed, as sequenced in a study of response to subunit inactivated influenza vaccine. TCRdb processed the RT-PCR reads anew with MiXCR; each CDR3 protein has one entry. Here the sample spans 700,000 to 800,000 distinct CDR3 sequences, 15% to 20% being singletons. This specimen was PBMCs from blood, taken less than 6 days after vaccination. These TCRs come from a man aged 45-60 years who received an inactivated influenza vaccine.

This clonotype was seen a few times. The V call is TRBV7-3, the J call TRBJ2-1, with TRBD2 matching 13 bases. CDR3 length: 17 amino acids. V shed 3 bases, J shed 9 bases, and the junction held 11 bases outside the gene matches. CDR1 is SGHTA and CDR2 is FQGTGA in the germline V gene. The CDR3, as DNA: TGTGCCAGCAGCTTGACTAGCGGGAGGACTAGACCAACTGAGCAGTTCTTC. This translates into CASSLTSGRTRPTEQFF.

The chain combines TRBV9 with TRBJ2-3; 13 bases fit TRBD2. V trimming: 4 bases; J trimming: 6 bases; junction bases outside the gene matches: 8. Germline CDR1 SGDLS, CDR2 YYNGEE. This CDR3 has 16 residues. DNA for the CDR3: TGTGCCAGCAGCCCCTGGACTAGCGGGAGTTACGATACGCAGTATTTT. This encodes CASSPWTSGSYDTQYF. Supplemented by reference TRBV9 and TRBJ2-3, the full variable domain reads DSGVTQTPKHLITATGQRVTLRCSPRSGDLSVYWYQQSLDQGLQFLIQYYNGEERAKGNILERFSAQQFPDLHSELNLSSLELGDSALYFCASSPWTSGSYDTQYFGPGTRLTVL.

This clonotype showed up many times. The V and J genes are TRBV20-1 and TRBJ1-1, with D hard to call. V was trimmed by 4 bases and J by 3 bases, leaving 6 bases between them. The germline CDR1 and CDR2 sequences are DFQATT and SNEGSKA (reference sequence). The CDR3 spans 11 residues. The CDR3 is CSAIGYTEAFF. CDR3 DNA sequence: TGCAGTGCTATCGGGTACACTGAAGCTTTCTTT.

This clonotype appeared many times. The chain employs TRBV5-8 and TRBJ2-1; D may match TRBD1 or TRBD2 (5 bases each). The CDR3 covers 15 residues. Trimming removed 3 bases from V and 7 bases from J, with 17 bases in between. CDR1 and CDR2 (germline): SGHTS, YDEGEE. The CDR3 nucleotides are TGTGCCAGCAGCTCGGGACGACATGCATGGAATGAGCAGTTCTTC. This translates into CASSSGRHAWNEQFF.

This clonotype was seen a handful of times. The chain uses TRBV20-1 and TRBJ2-2; no reliable D call. V was shortened by 1 base and J by 4 bases, with 10 bases between the two germline ends. The CDR3 is 14 amino acids. Germline-derived CDR1 and CDR2 are DFQATT and SNEGSKA (reference sequence). In DNA, the CDR3 is TGCAGTGCTAGAGCTAGTTCTGTCACCGGGGAGCTGTTTTTT. Translating gives CSARASSVTGELFF.

This clonotype was observed at least ten times. This rearrangement joins TRBV12-3 or TRBV12-4 to TRBJ2-5; no definite D call. Trimming pared 4 bases from V and 4 bases from J, leaving 10 bases between. The CDR3 spans 13 residues. The CDR3 region is CASSSFLGETQYF. CDR3 nucleotide sequence: TGTGCCAGCAGTTCATTCTTGGGAGAGACCCAGTACTTC.

This clonotype was recorded a few times. The chain couples TRBV3-1 to TRBJ2-5; no clear D. Trimming stripped 1 base from V and 7 bases from J, with 10 bases between. This CDR3 is built from 13 residues. Per germline, CDR1 LGHDT and CDR2 YNNKEL (reference sequence). The CDR3 loop is CASSQGVARTQYF. CDR3 DNA: TGTGCCAGCAGCCAAGGTGTCGCGAGGACCCAGTACTTC.

The chain employs TRBV18 and TRBJ1-5, with 7 bases that match TRBD1. Per the germline V gene, CDR1 is KGHSH and CDR2 is LQKENI. V was clipped by 3 bases and J by 2 bases; unmatched bases: 10. There are 17 residues in the CDR3. In DNA form, the CDR3 reads TGTGCCAGCTCACCTTGGACAGGACTAGAGGGCAATCAGCCCCAGCATTTT. It codes for CASSPWTGLEGNQPQHF. The variable domain in full, with the rest retrieved from reference TRBV18 and TRBJ1-5, is NAGVMQNPRHLVRRRGQEARLRCSPMKGHSHVYWYRQLPEEGLKFMVYLQKENIIDESGMPKERFSAEFPKEGPSILRIQQVVRGDSAAYFCASSPWTGLEGNQPQHFGDGTRLSIL.

The genes are TRBV5-1 and TRBJ1-3; perhaps TRBD1 as D (6 bases). The CDR3 consists of 15 residues. V lost 5 bases and J 0 bases, leaving 12 bases between the germline ends. CDR1 is SGHRS and CDR2 is YFSETQ in the germline V gene. The CDR3 nucleotides read TGCGCCAGCAGGGAAACAGGGTACTCTGGAAACACCATATATTTT. Its protein product is CASRETGYSGNTIYF.